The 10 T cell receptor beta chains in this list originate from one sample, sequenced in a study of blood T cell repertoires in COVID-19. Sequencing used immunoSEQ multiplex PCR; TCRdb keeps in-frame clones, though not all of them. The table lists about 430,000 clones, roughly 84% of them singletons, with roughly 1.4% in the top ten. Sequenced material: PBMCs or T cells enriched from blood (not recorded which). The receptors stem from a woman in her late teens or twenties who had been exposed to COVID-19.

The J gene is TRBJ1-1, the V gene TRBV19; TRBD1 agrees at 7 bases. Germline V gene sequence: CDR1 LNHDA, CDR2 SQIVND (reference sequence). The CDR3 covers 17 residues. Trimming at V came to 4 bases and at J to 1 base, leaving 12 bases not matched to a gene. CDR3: CASSTPRGGQENTEAFF. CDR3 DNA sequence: TGTGCCAGTAGTACGCCCAGAGGCGGACAGGAGAACACTGAAGCTTTCTTT. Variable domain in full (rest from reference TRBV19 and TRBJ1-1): DGGITQSPKYLFRKEGQNVTLSCEQNLNHDAMYWYRQDPGQGLRLIYYSQIVNDFQKGDIAEGYSVSREKKESFPLTVTSAQKNPTAFYLCASSTPRGGQENTEAFFGQGTRLTVV.

CDR3 amino acids: CASSSQTVSGNTIYF. For the CDR3, the DNA is TGTGCCAGCAGCTCTCAGACAGTTTCTGGAAACACCATATATTTT. The chain combines TRBV11-2 with TRBJ1-3, with a tentative D call TRBD1 (5 bases). Trimming removed 4 bases at V and 1 base at J, with 11 bases between. Germline V lookup: CDR1 SGHAT, CDR2 FQNNGV. The CDR3 totals 15 residues. Complete variable domain (other parts from reference TRBV11-2 and TRBJ1-3): EAGVAQSPRYKIIEKRQSVAFWCNPISGHATLYWYQQILGQGPKLLIQFQNNGVVDDSQLPKDRFSAERLKGVDSTLKIQPAKLEDSAVYLCASSSQTVSGNTIYFGEGSWLTVV.

DNA of the CDR3: TGTGCCAGCAGCCAAGATCTCGGACCCCGCAGGGACACCATATATTTT. Its protein product is CASSQDLGPRRDTIYF. This chain uses TRBV14 with TRBJ1-3, with a possible D match to TRBD1 (5 bases). The CDR3 covers 16 residues. The V end lost 0 bases, the J end lost 8 bases, and 17 bases lay between the germline ends. In germline, CDR1 is SGHDN, CDR2 FVKESK.

The CDR3 region has the DNA TGTGCCAGTAGTATCGGGATGGGGACAGGGAACAACTATGGCTACACCTTC. It is translated as CASSIGMGTGNNYGYTF. V and J are TRBV19 and TRBJ1-2; 9 bases align to TRBD1. Germline V lookup: CDR1 LNHDA, CDR2 SQIVND (reference sequence). CDR3 length equals 17 residues. Unmatched junction bases numbered 10, after V lost 3 bases and J lost 2 bases.

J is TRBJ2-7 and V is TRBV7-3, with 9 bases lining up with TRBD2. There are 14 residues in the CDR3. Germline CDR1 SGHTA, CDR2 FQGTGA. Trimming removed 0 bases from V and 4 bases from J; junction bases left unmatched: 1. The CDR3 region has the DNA TGTGCCAGCAGCTTAACTAGCGGGGGATACGAGCAGTACTTC. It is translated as CASSLTSGGYEQYF.

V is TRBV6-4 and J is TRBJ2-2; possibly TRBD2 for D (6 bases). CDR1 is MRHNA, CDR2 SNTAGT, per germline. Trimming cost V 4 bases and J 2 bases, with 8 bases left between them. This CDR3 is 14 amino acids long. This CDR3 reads CASSGGINTGELFF. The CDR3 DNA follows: TGTGCCAGCAGTGGCGGGATTAACACCGGGGAGCTGTTTTTT.

CDR3 coding DNA: TGTGCCAGCAGCGTAGAAAGCGGTGGCTCCTACGAGCAGTACTTC. This gives the protein CASSVESGGSYEQYF. The V call is TRBV9, the J call TRBJ2-7, with D possibly matching TRBD2 (5 bases). The CDR3 spans 15 residues. Germline-derived CDR1 and CDR2 are SGDLS and YYNGEE. V was trimmed by 0 bases and J by 0 bases, leaving 10 bases between them. The variable domain in full, with the rest retrieved from reference TRBV9 and TRBJ2-7, is DSGVTQTPKHLITATGQRVTLRCSPRSGDLSVYWYQQSLDQGLQFLIQYYNGEERAKGNILERFSAQQFPDLHSELNLSSLELGDSALYFCASSVESGGSYEQYFGPGTRLTVT.

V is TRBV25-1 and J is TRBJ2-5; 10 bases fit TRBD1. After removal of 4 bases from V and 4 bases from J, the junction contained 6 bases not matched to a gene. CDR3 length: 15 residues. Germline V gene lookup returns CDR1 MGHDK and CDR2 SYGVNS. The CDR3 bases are TGTGCCAGCAGTGGACAGGGGGCGCGGGGAGAGACCCAGTACTTC. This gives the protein CASSGQGARGETQYF.

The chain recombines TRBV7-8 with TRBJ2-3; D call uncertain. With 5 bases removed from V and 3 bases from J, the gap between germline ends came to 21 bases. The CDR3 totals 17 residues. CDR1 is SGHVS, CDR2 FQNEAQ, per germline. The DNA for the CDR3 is TGTGCCAGCAGCGTATCCACTACGACGCTCACGACAGATACGCAGTATTTT. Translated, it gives CASSVSTTTLTTDTQYF.

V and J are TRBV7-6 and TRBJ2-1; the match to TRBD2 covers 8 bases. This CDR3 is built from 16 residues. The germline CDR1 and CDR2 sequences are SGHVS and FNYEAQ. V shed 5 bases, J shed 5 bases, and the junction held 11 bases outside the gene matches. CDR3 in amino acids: CASSLNGRGTHNEQFF. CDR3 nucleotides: TGTGCCAGCAGCCTAAACGGGAGGGGGACCCACAATGAGCAGTTCTTC.